This T cell receptor (beta chain) was recorded in a study of T cell repertoires in aging, cancer and after chemotherapy. Study-wide context: Paired samples before and after chemotherapy came from chronic lymphocytic leukemia patients on fludarabine- or bendamustine-based regimens. Millions of TCR reads were in the whole dataset. Findings and caveats of the study: In hematological cancer patients, infiltrated lymphoid organs may have impaired thymic emigration or peripheral T cell expansion. Age-matched healthy donors had significantly more diverse, less clonal blood TCR repertoires than untreated cancer patients.

This clonotype was detected a few times. Its specificity is not known. The CDR3 runs to 13 residues. The V gene end was trimmed by 6 bases and the J gene end by 8 bases; junction bases not matched to a gene: 8. Germline V gives CDR1 SQVTM, CDR2 ANQGSEA. A mixed TRB-A/B primer pool amplified rearranged TRB by multiplex touch-down PCR. From the multiplex PCR reads, TCRdb called clonotypes with MiXCR, one entry per CDR3 protein. The sample includes 1,500 to 2,000 distinct CDR3 sequences, over 55% of them seen just once. The template was genomic DNA from peripheral blood, not RNA. This TCR was sampled from a human donor with a blood cancer. The genes are TRBV29-1 and TRBJ2-1; 9 nucleotides line up with TRBD1. Sequenced: blood. The CDR3 sequence: CSVLRGQGHEQFF. CDR3 bases: TGCAGCGTGCTTAGGGGACAGGGACATGAGCAGTTCTTC.